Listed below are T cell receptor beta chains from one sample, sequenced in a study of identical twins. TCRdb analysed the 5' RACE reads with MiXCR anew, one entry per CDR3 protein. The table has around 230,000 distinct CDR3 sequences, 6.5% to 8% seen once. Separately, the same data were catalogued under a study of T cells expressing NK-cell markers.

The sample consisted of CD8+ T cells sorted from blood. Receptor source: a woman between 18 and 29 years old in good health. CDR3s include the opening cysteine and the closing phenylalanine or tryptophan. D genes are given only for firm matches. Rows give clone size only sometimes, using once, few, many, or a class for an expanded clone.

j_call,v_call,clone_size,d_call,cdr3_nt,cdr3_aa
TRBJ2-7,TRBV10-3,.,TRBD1,TGTGCCATCAGCGGGGATCCCCGGACAGGGGGCCACGAGCAGTACTTC,CAISGDPRTGGHEQYF
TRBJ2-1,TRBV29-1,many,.,TGCAGCGTTGAAGGTATGAGGGACACCAATTCCTACAATGAGCAGTTCTTC,CSVEGMRDTNSYNEQFF
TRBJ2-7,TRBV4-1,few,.,TGCGCCAGCAGCCAAGTGGCCCCGGACTCGGCCTACGAGCAGTACTTC,CASSQVAPDSAYEQYF
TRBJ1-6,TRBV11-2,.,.,TGTGCCAGCAGCTTAGGGATTGGTAGGACAGTGGATAATTCACCCCTCCACTTT,CASSLGIGRTVDNSPLHF
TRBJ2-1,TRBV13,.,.,TGTGCCAGCAGCTTAGGGCGGGGGCCAGGAAATGAGCAGTTCTTC,CASSLGRGPGNEQFF
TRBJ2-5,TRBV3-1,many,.,TGTGCCAGCAGCCTACAACTAAAGACGGCTGCAAGGGAGACCCAGTACTTC,CASSLQLKTAARETQYF
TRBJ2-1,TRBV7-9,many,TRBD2,TGTGCCAGCAGTTCTGCCGGACTAGCGGGAGTAGGAAATGAGCAGTTCTTC,CASSSAGLAGVGNEQFF
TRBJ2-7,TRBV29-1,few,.,TGCAGCGTTGAAGGGGTAGGCTACGAGCAGTACTTC,CSVEGVGYEQYF
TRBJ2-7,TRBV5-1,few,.,TGCGCCAGCAGCTTGGGTAGAACCTCCTACGAGCAGTACTTC,CASSLGRTSYEQYF
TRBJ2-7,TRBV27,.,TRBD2,TGTGCCACCAGGACTAGCGTTGGGTACGAGCAGTACTTC,CATRTSVGYEQYF
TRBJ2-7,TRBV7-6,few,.,TGTGCCAGCAGCTTAGAAGCCAGCCCTTACTCCTACGAGCAGTACTTC,CASSLEASPYSYEQYF
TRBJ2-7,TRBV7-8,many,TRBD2,TGTGCCAGCAGCCCTTCGATGGGCGGGGGGGCTTACTACGAGCAGTACTTC,CASSPSMGGGAYYEQYF
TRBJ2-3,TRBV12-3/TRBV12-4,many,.,TGTGCCAGCAGTTTATCCCCGGTGGCGGCCACAGATACGCAGTATTTT,CASSLSPVAATDTQYF
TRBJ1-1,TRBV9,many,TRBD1,TGTGCCAGCAGCGGACAGGGGGGCGTCACTGAAGCTTTCTTT,CASSGQGGVTEAFF
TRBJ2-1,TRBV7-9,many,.,TGTGCCAGCAGCCCCCTGAGCAATGAGCAGTTCTTC,CASSPLSNEQFF
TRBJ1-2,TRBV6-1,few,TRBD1,TGTGCCAGCAGCCCACAGGGGAAGGGTGGCTACACCTTC,CASSPQGKGGYTF
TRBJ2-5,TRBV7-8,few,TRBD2,TGTGCCAGCAGCTTGGCCCTAGCGGGGGGGGAGACCCAGTACTTC,CASSLALAGGETQYF
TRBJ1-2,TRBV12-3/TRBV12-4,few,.,TGTGCCAGCAGTTTGGCTCGCTACACCTTC,CASSLARYTF
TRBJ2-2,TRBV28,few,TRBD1,TGTGCCAGCGGACCTAGACAGGGAGCTCCCGGGGAGCTGTTTTTT,CASGPRQGAPGELFF
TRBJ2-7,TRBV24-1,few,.,TGTGCCACCAGTGATTTGGTAGGCCCCTACGAGCAGTACTTC,CATSDLVGPYEQYF
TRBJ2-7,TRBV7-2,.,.,TGTGCCAGCAGCTTAGGGGTCCTGTACGAGCAGTACTTC,CASSLGVLYEQYF
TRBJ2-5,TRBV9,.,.,TGTGCCAGCAGCGTAGAGTCAGGACTAGAGACCCAGTACTTC,CASSVESGLETQYF
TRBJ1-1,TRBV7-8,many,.,TGTGCCAGCAGCAGCGGGGCGGACACTGAAGCTTTCTTT,CASSSGADTEAFF
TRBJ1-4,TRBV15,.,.,TGTGCCACCAGCAGCCTCCGTGTCGAACTGTTTTTT,CATSSLRVELFF
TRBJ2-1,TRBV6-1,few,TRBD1,TGTGCCAGCAGCCTTAGTCAGGGGGTCTACAATGAGCAGTTCTTC,CASSLSQGVYNEQFF
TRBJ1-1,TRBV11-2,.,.,TGTGCCAGCAGCTTAGGGGGGCGCTATAACACTGAAGCTTTCTTT,CASSLGGRYNTEAFF
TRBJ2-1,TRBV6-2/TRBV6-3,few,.,TGTGCCAGCAGTTACTCGATGGGCGGATCGTACAATGAGCAGTTCTTC,CASSYSMGGSYNEQFF
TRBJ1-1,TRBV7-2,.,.,TGTGCCAGCAGCCTTAGAACGGATGAAGCTTTCTTT,CASSLRTDEAFF
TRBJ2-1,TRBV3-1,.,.,TGTGCCTCCAGCCAGCAGGTCCCTTGGGGGCATGGTAGTGAGCAGTTCTTC,CASSQQVPWGHGSEQFF
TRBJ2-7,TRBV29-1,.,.,TGCAGCGTCGGGGGTAGGTACGAGCAGTACTTC,CSVGGRYEQYF
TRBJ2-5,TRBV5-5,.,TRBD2,TGTGCCAGCAGCGCGATAGCGGGGGGGGAGACCCAGTACTTC,CASSAIAGGETQYF
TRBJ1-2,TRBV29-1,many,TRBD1,TGCAGCGTCCGGGACAGACCTCCCTATGGCTACACCTTC,CSVRDRPPYGYTF
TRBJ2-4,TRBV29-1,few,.,TGCAGCGTTGTTTGGGACAATAAAAACATTCAGTACTTC,CSVVWDNKNIQYF
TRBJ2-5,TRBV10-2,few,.,TGCGCCAGCAGTGAGATTAGACTTGCCAAAGAGACCCAGTACTTC,CASSEIRLAKETQYF
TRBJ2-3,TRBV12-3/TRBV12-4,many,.,TGTGCCAGCAGTTTTCGACAGGATAGCACAGATACGCAGTATTTT,CASSFRQDSTDTQYF
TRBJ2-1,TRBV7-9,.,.,TGTGCCAGCACCCCCCCCGGCGTCTCCTACAATGAGCAGTTCTTC,CASTPPGVSYNEQFF
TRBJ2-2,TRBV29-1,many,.,TGCAGCGTTGAAGATCTGTCCGGGGAGCTGTTTTTT,CSVEDLSGELFF
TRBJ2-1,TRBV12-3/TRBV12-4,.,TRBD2,TGTGCCAGCAGCCCCCCTAGCGGGACGTCCTACAATGAGCAGTTCTTC,CASSPPSGTSYNEQFF
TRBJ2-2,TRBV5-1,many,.,TGCGCCAGCAGCTCCCGGGACCTTAAGTTCGACACCGGGGAGCTGTTTTTT,CASSSRDLKFDTGELFF
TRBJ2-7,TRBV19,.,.,TGTGCCAGTAGTATAGCCGACTTCTACGAGCAGTACTTC,CASSIADFYEQYF
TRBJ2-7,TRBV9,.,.,TGTGCCAGCAGCGCCCTCCCCGTAGACTCCTACGAGCAGTACTTC,CASSALPVDSYEQYF
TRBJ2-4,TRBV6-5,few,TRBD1,TGTGCCAGCAGTCACCGGGACAGGGGGGTAGCCAAAAACATTCAGTACTTC,CASSHRDRGVAKNIQYF
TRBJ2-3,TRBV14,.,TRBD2,TGTGCCAGCAGCCAAGAGGCGGCGGGGGGGCCGCCAGATACGCAGTATTTT,CASSQEAAGGPPDTQYF
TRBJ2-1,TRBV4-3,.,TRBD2,TGCGCCAGCAGCCAAGAGTTACTAGCGGGAGGCGATGAGCAGTTCTTC,CASSQELLAGGDEQFF
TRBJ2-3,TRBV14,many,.,TGTGCCAGCAGCCAAGATAGAACAGATACGCAGTATTTT,CASSQDRTDTQYF
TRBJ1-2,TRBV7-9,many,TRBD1,TGTGCCAGCAGCTGGACAGGGCGCGGCTATGGCTACACCTTC,CASSWTGRGYGYTF
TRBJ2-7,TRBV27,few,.,TGTGCCAGCAGTTTAGGGGGACGGGTCGAGCAGTACTTC,CASSLGGRVEQYF
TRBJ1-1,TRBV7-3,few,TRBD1,TGTGCCAGCAGCTCAAACCCTCAGACAGGGGTGAACACTGAAGCTTTCTTT,CASSSNPQTGVNTEAFF